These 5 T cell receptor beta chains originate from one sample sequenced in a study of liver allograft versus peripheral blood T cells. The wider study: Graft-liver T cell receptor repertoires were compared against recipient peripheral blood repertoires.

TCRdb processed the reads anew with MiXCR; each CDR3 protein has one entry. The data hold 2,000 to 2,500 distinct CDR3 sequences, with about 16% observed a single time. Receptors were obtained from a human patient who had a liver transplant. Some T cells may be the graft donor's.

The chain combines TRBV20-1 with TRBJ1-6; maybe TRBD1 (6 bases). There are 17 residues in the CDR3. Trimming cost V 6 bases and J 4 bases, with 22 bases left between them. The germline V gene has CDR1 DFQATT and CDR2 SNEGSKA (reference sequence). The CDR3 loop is CSAPQGMGGGYNSPLHF. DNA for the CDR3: TGCAGTGCCCCCCAGGGAATGGGAGGGGGATATAATTCACCCCTCCACTTT.

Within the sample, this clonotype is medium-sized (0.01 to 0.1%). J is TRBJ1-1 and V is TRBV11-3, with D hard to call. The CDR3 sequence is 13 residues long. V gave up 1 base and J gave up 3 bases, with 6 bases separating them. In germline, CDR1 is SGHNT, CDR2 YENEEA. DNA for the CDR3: TGTGCCAGCAGCTTAGTCGGCGACACTGAAGCTTTCTTT. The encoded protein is CASSLVGDTEAFF.

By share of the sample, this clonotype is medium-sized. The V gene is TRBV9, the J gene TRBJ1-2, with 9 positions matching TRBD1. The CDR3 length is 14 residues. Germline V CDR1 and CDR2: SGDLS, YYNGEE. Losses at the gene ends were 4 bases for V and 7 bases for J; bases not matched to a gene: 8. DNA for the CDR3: TGTGCCAGCAGCTCCCAGGACAGGGGCGGTGGCTACACCTTC. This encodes CASSSQDRGGGYTF.

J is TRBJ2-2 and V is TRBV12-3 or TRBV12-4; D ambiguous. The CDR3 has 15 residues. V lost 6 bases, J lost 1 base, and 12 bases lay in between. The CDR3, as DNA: TGTGCCAGCAGCCCCCGGACGGGGAACACCGGGGAGCTGTTTTTT. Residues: CASSPRTGNTGELFF.

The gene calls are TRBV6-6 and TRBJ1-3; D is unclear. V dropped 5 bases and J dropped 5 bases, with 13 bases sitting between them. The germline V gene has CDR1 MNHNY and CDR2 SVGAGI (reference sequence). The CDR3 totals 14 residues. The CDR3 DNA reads TGTGCCAGCAGTGAATGGGGTAGTCGAAACACCATATATTTT. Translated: CASSEWGSRNTIYF.